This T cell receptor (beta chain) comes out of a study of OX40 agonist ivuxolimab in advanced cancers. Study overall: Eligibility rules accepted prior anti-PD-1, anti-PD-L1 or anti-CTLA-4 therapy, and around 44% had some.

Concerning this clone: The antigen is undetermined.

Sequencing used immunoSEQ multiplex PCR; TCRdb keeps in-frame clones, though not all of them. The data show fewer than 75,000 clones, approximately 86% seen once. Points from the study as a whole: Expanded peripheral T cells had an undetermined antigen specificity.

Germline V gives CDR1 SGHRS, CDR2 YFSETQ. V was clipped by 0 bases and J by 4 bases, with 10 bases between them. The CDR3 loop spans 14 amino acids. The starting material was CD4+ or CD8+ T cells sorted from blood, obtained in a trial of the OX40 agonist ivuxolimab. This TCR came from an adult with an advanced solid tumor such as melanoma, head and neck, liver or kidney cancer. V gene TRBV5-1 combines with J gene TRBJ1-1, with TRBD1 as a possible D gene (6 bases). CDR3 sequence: CASSLVDSITEAFF. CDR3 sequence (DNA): TGCGCCAGCAGCTTGGTGGACAGCATCACTGAAGCTTTCTTT.